Below, one T cell receptor (beta chain) is given with its context. Its target is not known. Germline lookup yields CDR1 SGHVS and CDR2 FNYEAQ. The CDR3 length is 16 residues. The junction had 10 bases not matched to a gene; V was cut back by 5 bases and J by 3 bases. Documented time point: cycle 4 day 1 (C4D1), after 6 weeks of nivolumab. Brentuximab vedotin exposure varied, and every patient relapsed after autologous stem cell transplantation. The data derive from a study of PD-1 blockade in classical Hodgkin lymphoma. Overall study results and limits: Similar baseline diversity was found in complete responders and newly diagnosed patients. While CD8+ TCR diversity did not rise significantly by C4D1, CD4+ TCR diversity did.

Libraries were prepared by immunoSEQ multiplex PCR; TCRdb keeps only in-frame clonotypes and omits some of them. This sample has about 33,000 clones, with 65% to 80% found just once. The chain uses TRBV7-6 and TRBJ1-1, with 9 bases fitting TRBD1. The TCR sequence derives from a human donor with classical Hodgkin lymphoma. Sample: peripheral blood mononuclear cells (PBMCs), taken before the fourth cycle of nivolumab. CDR3 loop: CASSNDRGFGYTEAFF. In DNA form, the CDR3 reads TGTGCCAGCAGCAATGACAGGGGGTTTGGGTACACTGAAGCTTTCTTT.